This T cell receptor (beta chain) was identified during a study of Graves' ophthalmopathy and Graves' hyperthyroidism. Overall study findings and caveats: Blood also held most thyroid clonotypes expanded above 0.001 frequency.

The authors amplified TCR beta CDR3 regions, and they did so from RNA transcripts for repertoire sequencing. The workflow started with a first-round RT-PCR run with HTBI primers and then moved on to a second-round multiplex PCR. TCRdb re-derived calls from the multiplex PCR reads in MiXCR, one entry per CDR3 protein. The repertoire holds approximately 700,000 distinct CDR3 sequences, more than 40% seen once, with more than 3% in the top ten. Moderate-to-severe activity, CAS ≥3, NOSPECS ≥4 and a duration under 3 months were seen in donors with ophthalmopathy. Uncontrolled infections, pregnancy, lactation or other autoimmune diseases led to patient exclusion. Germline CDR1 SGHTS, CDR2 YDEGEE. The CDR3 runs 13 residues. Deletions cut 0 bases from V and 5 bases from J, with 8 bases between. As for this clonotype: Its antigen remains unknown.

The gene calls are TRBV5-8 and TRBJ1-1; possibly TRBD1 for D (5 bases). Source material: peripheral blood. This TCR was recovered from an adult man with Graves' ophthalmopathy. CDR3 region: CASSLDRRTEAFF. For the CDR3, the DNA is TGTGCCAGCAGCTTGGACAGGAGGACTGAAGCTTTCTTT.